This T cell receptor (beta chain) was observed in a study of T cell clonality in common variable immunodeficiency. Only in-frame clones appear in the TCRdb table, and some are missing; sequencing was by immunoSEQ multiplex PCR. The record shows about 66,000 clones for this sample, with no singletons present. Study-level results: T cell subpopulation sequencing would be needed to explain CVID clonality. Fewer TCRbeta clones were shared among CVID subjects than controls. CVID subjects showed higher TCRbeta clonality than healthy controls.

CDR1 is MGHRA, CDR2 YSYEKL, per germline. The CDR3 length is 13 residues. V dropped 7 bases and J dropped 4 bases, with 13 bases sitting between them. This clone was detected many times. Its matching antigen is unknown. Sequencing ends 3 residues short of the CDR3 end; the germline J gene provides the rest. The sequence came from a person between 18 and 75 years old in good health. Sequencing was carried out using peripheral blood mononuclear cells. V and J are TRBV4-1 and TRBJ1-1; no clear D. The CDR3 protein is CASIPERATEAFF. CDR3 DNA (partial): TGCGCCAGCATCCCGGAGAGGGCCACTGAA.